One sample yielded the 30 T cell receptor beta chains listed below, sequenced in a study of T cell responses to AZD1222 COVID-19 vaccine. TCRdb's copy holds only in-frame clones and misses some; the assay was immunoSEQ multiplex PCR. The table has 140,000 to 150,000 clones, approximately 92% seen once. The sample in question was peripheral blood, obtained on day 0 of AZD1222 vaccination. The receptors here all came from an adult in good health.

The chain has TRBV7-2 and TRBJ2-1; 9 bases map to TRBD2. The germline V gene has CDR1 SGHTA and CDR2 FQGNSA. The CDR3 contains 17 residues. The trim removed 7 bases at V and 7 bases at J, leaving 17 bases unmatched. The CDR3 spells CASTYYVAGVLYNEQFF. In DNA, the CDR3 is TGTGCCAGCACCTATTACGTAGCGGGAGTCCTGTATAATGAGCAGTTCTTC.

In this sample, this clone turned up a few times. Other DNA sequences in the same sample also yield this CDR3. The gene calls are TRBV29-1 and TRBJ2-1; 9 bases fit TRBD1. The CDR3 runs 13 residues. CDR1 SQVTM and CDR2 ANQGSEA come from the germline V gene. J gave up 5 bases and V 4 bases, and 3 bases lay outside the gene matches. CDR3 in amino acids: CSVGGTGNNEQFF. The CDR3 DNA reads TGCAGCGTTGGGGGGACAGGGAACAATGAGCAGTTCTTC.

The CDR3 sequence: CASSLERISGANVLTF. As DNA, the CDR3 is TGCGCCAGCAGCTTGGAACGGATCTCTGGGGCCAACGTCCTGACTTTC. The chain has TRBV5-1 and TRBJ2-6; D is uncertain. The CDR3 length is 16 residues. CDR1 is SGHRS and CDR2 is YFSETQ in the germline V gene. V dropped 0 bases and J dropped 0 bases, with 7 bases sitting between them.

This clone was observed once. The chain is built from TRBV6-6 and TRBJ2-7, with D unresolved. With 7 bases removed from V and 5 bases from J, the gap between germline ends came to 15 bases. The germline V gene encodes CDR1 MNHNY and CDR2 SVGAGI (reference sequence). The CDR3 covers 13 residues. Here the CDR3 reads CASTQPGRDEQYF. In DNA form, the CDR3 reads TGTGCCAGCACCCAACCGGGTCGCGACGAGCAGTACTTC.

V gene TRBV7-8 combines with J gene TRBJ2-3; D unclear. The germline V gene has CDR1 SGHVS and CDR2 FQNEAQ. Trimming took off 1 base at V and 2 bases at J, with 7 bases between the two ends. The length of the CDR3 is 14 residues. CDR3 DNA sequence: TGTGCCAGCAGCTTAGGGGTCTTCACAGATACGCAGTATTTT. Translating it yields CASSLGVFTDTQYF.

This chain joins TRBV6-2 or TRBV6-3 and TRBJ2-1; the D gene is possibly TRBD1 (5 bases). The CDR3 is 14 residues long. Deletions cut 6 bases from V and 6 bases from J, with 15 bases between. CDR1 is MNHEY, CDR2 SVGEGT, per germline. The CDR3 loop is CASRYRSASNEQFF. The CDR3 nucleotides are TGTGCCAGCAGGTACAGGTCGGCTTCCAATGAGCAGTTCTTC.

This chain uses TRBV4-2 with TRBJ1-2; the D is unclear. Trimming removed 0 bases at V and 5 bases at J, with 13 bases between. The germline gives CDR1 LGHNA, CDR2 YNFKEQ. The CDR3 runs 15 residues. For the CDR3, the DNA is TGTGCCAGCAGCCAAGATCCGGCAGAAAATTATGGCTACACCTTC. This codes for CASSQDPAENYGYTF.

The genes are TRBV19 and TRBJ1-2; no firm D call. The germline V gene encodes CDR1 LNHDA and CDR2 SQIVND (reference sequence). The CDR3 contains 15 residues. Trimming pared 3 bases from V and 3 bases from J, leaving 14 bases between. The CDR3 coding sequence is TGTGCCAGTAGTATGCCCCAGGCAGTCGACTATGGCTACACCTTC. Its translation is CASSMPQAVDYGYTF.

The chain combines TRBV5-1 with TRBJ2-7; D not certain. The ends were cut back, 3 bases at V and 7 bases at J, with 20 bases in the middle. The CDR3 runs 15 residues. In germline, CDR1 is SGHRS, CDR2 YFSETQ. CDR3: CASSSEPLAVGEQYF. DNA of the CDR3: TGCGCCAGCAGCTCGGAACCCTTAGCTGTGGGAGAGCAGTACTTC.

The chain is built from TRBV27 and TRBJ2-5; 7 bases line up with TRBD1. From germline, CDR1 is MNHEY and CDR2 SMNVEV (reference sequence). There are 14 residues in the CDR3. With V trimmed by 6 bases and J by 1 base, 5 bases remained unmatched. The CDR3 region is CASSPNRGQETQYF. CDR3 coding DNA: TGTGCCAGCAGCCCAAACAGGGGCCAAGAGACCCAGTACTTC.

A single count supports this clone. The rearrangement uses TRBV6-6 and TRBJ1-2, with 7 nucleotides matching TRBD1. CDR3 size: 14 residues. With V trimmed by 2 bases and J by 4 bases, 4 bases remained unmatched. The V gene's germline CDR1 is MNHNY and CDR2 SVGAGI (reference sequence). Here the CDR3 reads CASSYGGTVYGYTF. The CDR3 DNA reads as TGTGCCAGCAGTTACGGGGGGACAGTCTATGGCTACACCTTC.

Here the CDR3 DNA reads TGTGCCAGCAGCTTAAGTTGGAGGATGACTAGCGGGAGGAATGAGCAGTTCTTC. Translating gives CASSLSWRMTSGRNEQFF. The J gene is TRBJ2-1, the V gene TRBV7-8; 13 bases agree with TRBD2. This CDR3 has 18 residues. The V gene end was trimmed by 2 bases and the J gene end by 7 bases; junction bases not matched to a gene: 11. Germline-derived CDR1 and CDR2 are SGHVS and FQNEAQ.

This chain joins TRBV5-4 and TRBJ1-1; D remains unclear. The germline V and J ends were trimmed by 4 bases and 0 bases, with 10 bases remaining between them. This CDR3 is built from 14 residues. Germline CDR1 is SGHNT and CDR2 is YYREEE (reference sequence). In DNA, the CDR3 is TGTGCCAGCAGCGCGTCAGTCATGAACACTGAAGCTTTCTTT. It is translated as CASSASVMNTEAFF.

The genes are TRBV5-1 and TRBJ2-5; D unresolved. The CDR3 has 14 amino acids. Trimming pared 3 bases from V and 3 bases from J, leaving 12 bases between. Looked up from germline, CDR1 is SGHRS and CDR2 is YFSETQ. This CDR3 is CASSSDGIEETQYF. In DNA, the CDR3 is TGCGCCAGCAGCTCGGACGGCATTGAAGAGACCCAGTACTTC. The full variable domain, rest sourced from reference TRBV5-1 and TRBJ2-5, is KAGVTQTPRYLIKTRGQQVTLSCSPISGHRSVSWYQQTPGQGLQFLFEYFSETQRNKGNFPGRFSGRQFSNSRSEMNVSTLELGDSALYLCASSSDGIEETQYFGPGTRLLVL.

The rearrangement uses TRBV10-3 and TRBJ2-2, with D tentatively TRBD1 (6 bases). The V gene lost 6 bases and the J gene lost 1 base, with 9 bases spanning the gap. CDR1 is ENHRY, CDR2 SYGVKD, per germline. The CDR3 runs to 14 residues. The DNA of the CDR3 is TGTGCCATCAGGGAGACAGGGAACACCGGGGAGCTGTTTTTT. It translates to CAIRETGNTGELFF.

The J gene is TRBJ2-7, the V gene TRBV4-1; D is perhaps TRBD1 (5 bases). The length of the CDR3 is 17 residues. Germline V gene lookup returns CDR1 MGHRA and CDR2 YSYEKL. Trimming cost V 0 bases and J 5 bases, with 20 bases left between them. The CDR3 protein is CASSQERSRAARNEQYF. Written as DNA, the CDR3 is TGCGCCAGCAGCCAAGAAAGGTCCAGGGCAGCCCGGAACGAGCAGTACTTC.

The rearrangement uses TRBV5-1 and TRBJ1-1; D unclear. The CDR3 has 14 residues. The V gene lost 0 bases and the J gene lost 1 base, with 7 bases spanning the gap. Germline V gene data show CDR1 as SGHRS and CDR2 as YFSETQ. CDR3 region: CASSLVGENTEAFF. The CDR3 DNA follows: TGCGCCAGCAGCTTGGTCGGGGAGAACACTGAAGCTTTCTTT.

DNA of the CDR3: TGCAGTGCTAGTCTGTCGATCTACGAGCAGTACTTC. Amino acids: CSASLSIYEQYF. This sequence joins TRBV20-1 and TRBJ2-7; D ambiguous. This CDR3 has 12 residues. From germline, CDR1 is DFQATT and CDR2 SNEGSKA (reference sequence). Trimming pared 3 bases from V and 3 bases from J, leaving 9 bases between.

In its sample, this clone was seen once. The J gene is TRBJ2-4, the V gene TRBV7-9; 7 bases fit TRBD1. This CDR3 has 16 residues. The J segment lost 1 base and the V segment lost 4 bases, leaving 7 bases of the junction unmatched. The germline V gene has CDR1 SEHNR and CDR2 FQNEAQ (reference sequence). The CDR3: CASSSNRGVAKNIQYF. The CDR3 coding sequence is TGTGCCAGCAGCTCCAACAGGGGCGTGGCCAAAAACATTCAGTACTTC.

V is TRBV5-1 and J is TRBJ1-2; weak D call: TRBD1 (6 bases). The ends were cut back, 4 bases at V and 4 bases at J, with 11 bases in the middle. Germline V CDR1 and CDR2: SGHRS, YFSETQ. The CDR3 is 13 residues long. The CDR3 region is CASSPGGAYGYTF. The CDR3 bases are TGCGCCAGCAGCCCGGGGGGCGCCTATGGCTACACCTTC.

The V gene is TRBV10-3, the J gene TRBJ2-7; possible D gene TRBD2, 6 bases. V was clipped by 4 bases and J by 0 bases, with 7 bases between them. Germline CDR1 and CDR2: ENHRY and SYGVKD. The CDR3 runs to 13 residues. CDR3 sequence reads: CAISGAGSYEQYF. The CDR3 DNA sequence: TGTGCCATCAGTGGAGCGGGCTCCTACGAGCAGTACTTC.

The gene calls are TRBV7-8 and TRBJ2-3; unclear D gene. Looked up from germline, CDR1 is SGHVS and CDR2 is FQNEAQ. The V and J ends lost 2 bases and 2 bases respectively, with 11 bases between them. This CDR3 comprises 15 residues. The CDR3 here is CASSLTAWDTDTQYF. The CDR3 DNA sequence: TGTGCCAGCAGCTTAACCGCCTGGGACACAGATACGCAGTATTTT.

The genes are TRBV9 and TRBJ2-7, with 7 bases aligning to TRBD2. The CDR3 has 13 amino acids. Unmatched junction bases numbered 2, after V lost 2 bases and J lost 3 bases. Germline loops: CDR1 SGDLS, CDR2 YYNGEE. DNA of the CDR3: TGTGCCAGCAGCGTGGGAGGGCGCTACGAGCAGTACTTC. Protein sequence: CASSVGGRYEQYF.

This clone turned up a few times. The gene calls are TRBV7-2 and TRBJ2-7; D is perhaps TRBD1 (6 bases). Trimming left V 1 base short and J 0 bases short, with 13 bases between. CDR1 is SGHTA, CDR2 FQGNSA, per germline. This CDR3 contains 16 residues. This CDR3 is CASSLVGALGSYEQYF. CDR3 nucleotide sequence: TGTGCCAGCAGCTTAGTGGGGGCGTTAGGCTCCTACGAGCAGTACTTC.

V is TRBV18 and J is TRBJ2-1; D perhaps matches TRBD1 (6 bases). Germline V gene lookup returns CDR1 KGHSH and CDR2 LQKENI. Trimming pared 2 bases from V and 7 bases from J, leaving 24 bases between. CDR3 length equals 18 residues. The CDR3 is CASSPRTTGQLGVNEQFF. The CDR3 DNA reads as TGTGCCAGCTCACCAAGGACGACAGGTCAGTTGGGTGTGAATGAGCAGTTCTTC.

This clone appeared once. The genes are TRBV3-1 (or the pseudogene TRBV3-2) and TRBJ1-2; no clear D gene. CDR3 length: 16 residues. From germline, CDR1 is LGHDT and CDR2 YNNKEL (reference sequence). V lost 5 bases and J 4 bases, leaving 20 bases between the germline ends. In nucleotides, the CDR3 is TGTGCCAGCAGCTCAACTGAGAGACTCACCATCTATGGCTACACCTTC. Its translation: CASSSTERLTIYGYTF.

CDR3 sequence: CATSRDLRGVYEQYF. CDR3 DNA sequence: TGTGCCACCAGCAGAGATTTAAGAGGAGTCTACGAGCAGTACTTC. This chain joins TRBV15 and TRBJ2-7; D call uncertain. V was shortened by 0 bases and J by 3 bases, with 12 bases between the two germline ends. CDR3 size: 15 residues. Germline values: CDR1 LNHNV, CDR2 YYDKDF (reference sequence).

The rearrangement uses TRBV11-2 and TRBJ1-1, with D perhaps matching TRBD1 (5 bases). Trimming removed 5 bases at V and 10 bases at J, with 14 bases between. Germline V gives CDR1 SGHAT, CDR2 FQNNGV. This CDR3 has 12 residues. The CDR3 protein is CASSRTPSRAFF. CDR3 DNA: TGTGCCAGCAGCCGGACACCGAGTCGAGCTTTCTTT.

The chain carries TRBV2 and TRBJ1-5; D is unclear. Trimming removed 7 bases at V and 4 bases at J, with 11 bases between. CDR3 length: 13 amino acids. Per germline, CDR1 SNHLY and CDR2 FYNNEI. CDR3 residues: CASNGNSNQPQHF. CDR3 bases: TGTGCCAGCAATGGGAACTCGAATCAGCCCCAGCATTTT.

The rearrangement links TRBV6-5 to TRBJ1-2; unclear D gene. CDR1 is MNHEY and CDR2 is SVGAGI in the germline V gene. CDR3 length: 10 amino acids. Trimming took 9 bases from V and 6 from J, leaving 8 bases between them. CDR3 DNA: TGTGCCAGTCCTTTGGATGGCTACACCTTC. This sequence encodes CASPLDGYTF.